The TCR beta chain under discussion was sequenced for a study of T cells in Graves' hyperthyroidism and ophthalmopathy. About the research overall: At the time of initial diagnosis and before any treatment, peripheral blood was collected.

There are 15 residues in the CDR3. Germline lookup yields CDR1 SEHNR and CDR2 FQNEAQ (reference sequence). With 5 bases clipped from V and 4 bases from J, the junction kept 11 bases outside the gene matches. Using RNA transcripts as the source, TCR beta CDR3 regions were amplified. In the first-round RT-PCR of the TCR CDR3, the HTBI primer set was used. TCRdb reprocessed the multiplex PCR reads with MiXCR, giving one entry per CDR3 protein. This table holds some 490,000 distinct CDR3 sequences, roughly 23% found once. This clonotype showed up just a few times. The sequencing input was blood. This clonotype originated in a woman aged 70-85 years with Graves' ophthalmopathy. This sequence joins TRBV7-9 and TRBJ2-7; 7 bases match TRBD1. DNA for the CDR3: TGTGCCAGCAGCAACCCCGGGACAGCCCGGTACGAGCAGTACTTC. Translation gives CASSNPGTARYEQYF.